Below, 18 T cell receptor beta chains from the same sample are listed, as sequenced in a study of Ad26.COV2.S vaccination and SARS-CoV-2 variants. Measured with immunoSEQ multiplex PCR; TCRdb has only the in-frame clones, and not every one. Among about 350,000 clones, around 89% were seen once, and the ten largest hold 5%. As for treatment: roughly 20 received Ad26.COV2.S at low or high dose, single or two shots; about five received placebo; per-sample allocation not given. Sampling occurred on day 63 after the first vaccine or placebo injection. Specimen: peripheral blood, collected in a trial of Ad26.COV2.S vaccine versus placebo. The receptors here all came from a person aged 18-65 years who received the Ad26.COV2.S COVID-19 vaccine or a placebo.

The genes are TRBV6-1 and TRBJ1-2; no reliable D call. Trimming removed 3 bases at V and 0 bases at J, with 5 bases between. In germline, CDR1 is MNHNS, CDR2 SASEGT. This CDR3 comprises 13 residues. This CDR3 reads CASSEISNYGYTF. The CDR3 nucleotides read TGTGCCAGCAGTGAGATATCTAACTATGGCTACACCTTC.

This chain connects TRBV7-8 to TRBJ2-7, with D maybe TRBD1 (6 bases). CDR1 and CDR2 (germline): SGHVS, FQNEAQ. The CDR3 extends over 16 amino acids. The V end was cut by 3 bases, the J end by 0 bases, with 15 bases between. CDR3 sequence (DNA): TGTGCCAGCAGCTTCCAAGGCAGGGGTGGCTCCTACGAGCAGTACTTC. Protein sequence: CASSFQGRGGSYEQYF.

V gene TRBV4-2 combines with J gene TRBJ1-6; D remains unclear. The CDR3 is made up of 16 amino acids. CDR1 is LGHNA, CDR2 YNFKEQ, per germline. Trimming left V 0 bases short and J 9 bases short, with 15 bases between. The CDR3 DNA is TGTGCCAGCAGCCAAGAGCCAACGTCTGGAACTTCACCCCTCCACTTT. Translation: CASSQEPTSGTSPLHF.

The J gene is TRBJ2-3, the V gene TRBV27, with 7 positions matching TRBD1. This CDR3 contains 15 residues. The V gene end was trimmed by 2 bases and the J gene end by 4 bases; junction bases not matched to a gene: 6. CDR1 and CDR2 from the germline V gene are MNHEY and SMNVEV (reference sequence). This CDR3 is CASSLRGPRPDTQYF. CDR3 DNA sequence: TGTGCCAGCAGTTTAAGGGGGCCCCGCCCAGATACGCAGTATTTT.

This chain links TRBV9 with TRBJ2-1; 7 positions agree with TRBD2. Germline loops: CDR1 SGDLS, CDR2 YYNGEE. Germline trimming cut 1 base from V and 6 bases from J; bases unmatched to any gene: 7. The CDR3 sequence is 15 residues long. The CDR3 region is CASSVTSLAANEQFF. CDR3 nucleotides: TGTGCCAGCAGCGTAACTTCTCTAGCGGCCAATGAGCAGTTCTTC.

A single count supports this clone. The V gene is TRBV7-2, the J gene TRBJ2-2, with a tentative D call TRBD2 (5 bases). CDR3 size: 14 residues. The germline V gene encodes CDR1 SGHTA and CDR2 FQGNSA. The ends were cut back, 1 base at V and 6 bases at J, with 9 bases in the middle. The chain's CDR3 is CASSLELVSGELFF. The CDR3 bases are TGTGCCAGCAGCTTAGAACTAGTTTCCGGGGAGCTGTTTTTT. The whole variable domain, remainder taken from reference TRBV7-2 and TRBJ2-2, is GAGVSQSPSNKVTEKGKDVELRCDPISGHTALYWYRQSLGQGLEFLIYFQGNSAPDKSGLPSDRFSAERTGGSVSTLTIQRTQQEDSAVYLCASSLELVSGELFFGEGSRLTVL.

The V and J genes are TRBV5-1 and TRBJ2-1, with D possibly matching TRBD2 (5 bases). Germline V gene sequence: CDR1 SGHRS, CDR2 YFSETQ. Trimming pared 4 bases from V and 0 bases from J, leaving 11 bases between. The CDR3 has 15 residues. CDR3 in amino acids: CASSPSGGSYNEQFF. CDR3 coding DNA: TGCGCCAGCAGCCCGTCAGGAGGCTCCTACAATGAGCAGTTCTTC.

This chain uses TRBV7-3 with TRBJ2-7, with D possibly being TRBD1 (6 bases). CDR1 SGHTA and CDR2 FQGTGA come from the germline V gene. The CDR3 spans 14 residues. V was cut by 5 bases and J by 3 bases, with 14 bases left in between. The CDR3 region has the DNA TGTGCCAGCAGCCCGGGACATCAGGACTACGAGCAGTACTTC. The encoded protein is CASSPGHQDYEQYF.

This chain links TRBV7-2 with TRBJ2-7; D uncertain. The V gene lost 1 base and the J gene lost 2 bases, with 6 bases spanning the gap. This CDR3 comprises 13 residues. Germline CDR1 SGHTA, CDR2 FQGNSA. The CDR3 DNA reads as TGTGCCAGCAGCTTAGGTCACACCTACGAGCAGTACTTC. As protein: CASSLGHTYEQYF. The variable domain in full, with the rest retrieved from reference TRBV7-2 and TRBJ2-7, is GAGVSQSPSNKVTEKGKDVELRCDPISGHTALYWYRQSLGQGLEFLIYFQGNSAPDKSGLPSDRFSAERTGGSVSTLTIQRTQQEDSAVYLCASSLGHTYEQYFGPGTRLTVT.

The rearrangement uses TRBV30 and TRBJ1-4; maybe TRBD1 (5 bases). Trimming shortened V by 5 bases and J by 4 bases, and 11 bases separated the two germline ends. The length of the CDR3 is 13 residues. CDR1 and CDR2 from the germline V gene are GTSNPN and SVGIG (reference sequence). CDR3 in amino acids: CAWARGFNEKLFF. In DNA form, the CDR3 reads TGTGCCTGGGCGAGGGGATTTAATGAAAAACTGTTTTTT.

The chain is built from TRBV18 and TRBJ1-1; 8 nucleotides agree with TRBD1. V dropped 4 bases and J dropped 0; count of bases not matched to a gene: 10. From germline, CDR1 is KGHSH and CDR2 LQKENI. The CDR3 covers 17 residues. In DNA form, the CDR3 reads TGTGCCAGCTCACTACAGGGGGGCAACCTCATGAACACTGAAGCTTTCTTT. This translates into CASSLQGGNLMNTEAFF.

CDR3 region: CASSIGLSYNSPLHF. CDR3 DNA: TGTGCCAGCAGCATAGGTCTCTCCTATAATTCACCCCTCCACTTT. The V and J genes are TRBV7-2 and TRBJ1-6; D unclear. V was pared by 5 bases and J by 0 bases, with 8 bases between. CDR1 is SGHTA, CDR2 FQGNSA, per germline. The CDR3 has 15 residues.

The chain recombines TRBV7-2 with TRBJ1-1; no reliable D call. CDR3 length equals 14 residues. CDR1 SGHTA and CDR2 FQGNSA come from the germline V gene. The V and J ends lost 1 base and 0 bases respectively, with 6 bases between them. CDR3: CASSLGILNTEAFF. The CDR3 DNA reads TGTGCCAGCAGCTTAGGGATATTGAACACTGAAGCTTTCTTT.

The rearrangement links TRBV4-2 to TRBJ2-1, with 11 bases that match TRBD2. The V gene's germline CDR1 is LGHNA and CDR2 YNFKEQ. Losses at the gene ends were 1 base for V and 3 bases for J; bases not matched to a gene: 17. The CDR3 sequence is 21 residues long. CDR3 region: CASSQGTSGRVADFVYNEQFF. The CDR3 nucleotides read TGTGCCAGCAGCCAAGGAACTAGCGGGAGAGTCGCGGACTTTGTCTACAATGAGCAGTTCTTC.

The chain is built from TRBV15 and TRBJ2-1; 11 positions agree with TRBD2. CDR1 is LNHNV, CDR2 YYDKDF, per germline (reference sequence). The CDR3 spans 19 residues. J gave up 0 bases and V 0 bases, and 7 bases lay outside the gene matches. The CDR3 bases are TGTGCCACCAGCAGAGACCCTCGACTAGCGGGGAGCTCCTACAATGAGCAGTTCTTC. It codes for CATSRDPRLAGSSYNEQFF.

The rearrangement links TRBV27 to TRBJ1-1, with D perhaps TRBD1 (6 bases). Germline CDR1 is MNHEY and CDR2 is SMNVEV (reference sequence). The ends were cut back, 6 bases at V and 5 bases at J, with 19 bases in the middle. This CDR3 has 15 residues. The CDR3 nucleotides read TGTGCCAGCAGCCCTGATGAGGGGGTGAGGACTGAAGCTTTCTTT. This sequence encodes CASSPDEGVRTEAFF.

This clone occurred many times. This sample also contains other DNA sequences that code for the same CDR3. The chain couples TRBV4-1 to TRBJ1-2, with D perhaps TRBD1 (5 bases). Trimming removed 0 bases at V and 5 bases at J, with 16 bases between. Germline V lookup: CDR1 MGHRA, CDR2 YSYEKL. The CDR3 is 16 residues long. CDR3 DNA: TGCGCCAGCAGCCAAGACCGGGGCCGTCTACCATATGGCTACACCTTC. Its protein is CASSQDRGRLPYGYTF.

The genes are TRBV4-2 and TRBJ2-7, with TRBD1 identical over 9 bases. Germline CDR1 and CDR2: LGHNA and YNFKEQ. Trimming took 2 bases from V and 3 from J; bases not matched to a gene: 5. The CDR3 spans 15 residues. The CDR3 reads CASSQIPGQGYEQYF. CDR3 coding DNA: TGTGCCAGCAGCCAAATACCGGGACAGGGCTACGAGCAGTACTTC.